This TCR beta chain was identified during a study of cytomegalovirus exposure and HLA in healthy donors. The CDR3 runs 16 residues. V was pared by 0 bases and J by 2 bases, with 5 bases of the junction left unmatched. Looked up from germline, CDR1 is MNHEY and CDR2 is SMNVEV (reference sequence). The PCR had 60 Vbeta and 13 Jbeta primers. The protocol was immunoSEQ multiplex PCR, while the TCRdb copy is restricted to in-frame clones and leaves out a portion. The data show some 200,000 clones, around 80% seen once. General study results and limits: The CMV antigen specificity of a few CMV-associated chains was confirmed through in vitro analysis.

In regard to this clone: Its matching antigen is unknown.

The sequence was collected from a man aged 50 or older in good health and CMV-seronegative. V is TRBV27 and J is TRBJ2-7; 9 positions match TRBD2. The sequencing sample was made of PBMCs. The CDR3 sequence is CASSLSIASGAYEQYF. The CDR3 DNA is TGTGCCAGCAGTTTATCGATCGCTAGCGGGGCCTACGAGCAGTACTTC.